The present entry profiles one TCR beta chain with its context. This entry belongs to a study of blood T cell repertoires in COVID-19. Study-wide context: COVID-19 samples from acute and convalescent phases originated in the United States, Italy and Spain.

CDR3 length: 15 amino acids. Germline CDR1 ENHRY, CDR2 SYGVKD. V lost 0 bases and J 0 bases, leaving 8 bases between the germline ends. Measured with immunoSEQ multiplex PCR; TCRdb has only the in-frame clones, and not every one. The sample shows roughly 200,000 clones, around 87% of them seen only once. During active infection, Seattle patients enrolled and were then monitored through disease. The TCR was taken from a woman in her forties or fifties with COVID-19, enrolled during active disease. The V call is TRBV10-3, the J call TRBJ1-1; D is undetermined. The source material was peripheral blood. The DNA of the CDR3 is TGTGCCATCAGTGAGTCGAGGCAGATGAACACTGAAGCTTTCTTT. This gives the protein CAISESRQMNTEAFF.